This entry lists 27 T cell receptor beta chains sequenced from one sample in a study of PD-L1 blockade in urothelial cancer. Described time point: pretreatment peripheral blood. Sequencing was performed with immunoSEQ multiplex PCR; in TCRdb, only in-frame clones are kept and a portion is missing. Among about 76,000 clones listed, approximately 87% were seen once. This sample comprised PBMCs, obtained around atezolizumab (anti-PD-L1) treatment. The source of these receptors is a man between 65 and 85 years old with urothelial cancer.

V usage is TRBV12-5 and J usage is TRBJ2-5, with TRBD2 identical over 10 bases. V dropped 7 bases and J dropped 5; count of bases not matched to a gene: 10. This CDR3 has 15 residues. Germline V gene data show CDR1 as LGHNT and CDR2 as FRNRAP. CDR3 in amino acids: CASAPAGGPGETQYF. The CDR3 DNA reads TGTGCTAGTGCCCCAGCGGGAGGGCCGGGGGAGACCCAGTACTTC.

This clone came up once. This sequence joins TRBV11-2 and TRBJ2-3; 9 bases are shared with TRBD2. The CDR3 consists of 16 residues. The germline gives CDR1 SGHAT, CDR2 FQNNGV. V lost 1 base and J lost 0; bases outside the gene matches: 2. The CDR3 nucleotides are TGTGCCAGCAGCTTAGGACTAGCGGATAGCACAGATACGCAGTATTTT. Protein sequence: CASSLGLADSTDTQYF.

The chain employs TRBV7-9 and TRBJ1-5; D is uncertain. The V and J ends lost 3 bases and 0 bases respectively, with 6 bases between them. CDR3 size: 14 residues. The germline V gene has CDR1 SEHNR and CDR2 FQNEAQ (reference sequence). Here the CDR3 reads CASSFSSSNQPQHF. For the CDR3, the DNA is TGTGCCAGCAGCTTTTCGTCTAGCAATCAGCCCCAGCATTTT.

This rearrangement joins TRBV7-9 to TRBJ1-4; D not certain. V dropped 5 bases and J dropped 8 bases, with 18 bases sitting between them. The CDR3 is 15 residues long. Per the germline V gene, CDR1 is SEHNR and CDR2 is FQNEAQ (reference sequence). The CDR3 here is CASSPARGGREKLFF. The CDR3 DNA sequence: TGTGCCAGCAGCCCCGCCCGGGGTGGGAGGGAAAAACTGTTTTTT.

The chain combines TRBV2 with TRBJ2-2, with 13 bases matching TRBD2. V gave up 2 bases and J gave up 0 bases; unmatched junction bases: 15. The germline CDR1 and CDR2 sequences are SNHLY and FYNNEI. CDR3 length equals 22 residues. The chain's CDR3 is CASSERRTPGLAGLANTGELFF. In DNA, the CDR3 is TGTGCCAGCAGTGAAAGACGGACACCGGGACTAGCGGGGCTCGCGAACACCGGGGAGCTGTTTTTT.

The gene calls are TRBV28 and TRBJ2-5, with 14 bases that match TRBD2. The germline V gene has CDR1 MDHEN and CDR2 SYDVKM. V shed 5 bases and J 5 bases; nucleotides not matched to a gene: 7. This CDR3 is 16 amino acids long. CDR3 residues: CASSTGLAGVGETQYF. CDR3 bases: TGTGCCAGCAGTACGGGACTAGCGGGAGTCGGGGAGACCCAGTACTTC.

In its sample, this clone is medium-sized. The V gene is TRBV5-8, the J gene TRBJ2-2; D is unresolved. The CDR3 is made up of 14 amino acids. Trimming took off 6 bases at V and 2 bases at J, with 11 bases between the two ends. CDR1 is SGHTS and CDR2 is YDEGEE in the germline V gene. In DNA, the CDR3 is TGTGCCAGCACCTCTACGAGAAACACCGGGGAGCTGTTTTTT. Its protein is CASTSTRNTGELFF. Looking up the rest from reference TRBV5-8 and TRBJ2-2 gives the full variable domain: EAGVTQSPTHLIKTRGQQATLRCSPISGHTSVYWYQQALGLGLQFLLWYDEGEERNRGNFPPRFSGRQFPNYSSELNVNALELEDSALYLCASTSTRNTGELFFGEGSRLTVL.

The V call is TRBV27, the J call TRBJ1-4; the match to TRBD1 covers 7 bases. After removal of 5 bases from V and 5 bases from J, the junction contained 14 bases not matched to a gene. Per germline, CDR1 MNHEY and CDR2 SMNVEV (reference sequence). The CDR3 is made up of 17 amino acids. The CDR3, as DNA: TGTGCCAGCAGTCGACGCTTAGGGACAGAAAGAAATGAAAAACTGTTTTTT. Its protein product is CASSRRLGTERNEKLFF.

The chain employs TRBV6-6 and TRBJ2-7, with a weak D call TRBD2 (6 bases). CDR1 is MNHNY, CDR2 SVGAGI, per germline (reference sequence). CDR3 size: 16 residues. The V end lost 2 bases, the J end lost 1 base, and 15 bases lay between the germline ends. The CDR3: CASSYPPGRPSYEQYF. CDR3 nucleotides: TGTGCCAGCAGTTACCCCCCTGGGAGGCCGTCCTACGAGCAGTACTTC.

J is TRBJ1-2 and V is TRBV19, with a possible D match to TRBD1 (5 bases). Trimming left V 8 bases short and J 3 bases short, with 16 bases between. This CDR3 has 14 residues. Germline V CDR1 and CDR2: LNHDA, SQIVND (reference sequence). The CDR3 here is CASRASGGYYGYTF. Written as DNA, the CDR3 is TGTGCCAGTCGAGCATCCGGGGGATACTATGGCTACACCTTC.

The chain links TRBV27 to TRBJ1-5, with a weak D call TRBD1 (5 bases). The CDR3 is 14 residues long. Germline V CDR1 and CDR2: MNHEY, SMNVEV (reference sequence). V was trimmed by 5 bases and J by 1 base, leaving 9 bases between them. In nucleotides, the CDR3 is TGTGCCAGCAGTCCAAGACAGAGCAATCAGCCCCAGCATTTT. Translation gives CASSPRQSNQPQHF.

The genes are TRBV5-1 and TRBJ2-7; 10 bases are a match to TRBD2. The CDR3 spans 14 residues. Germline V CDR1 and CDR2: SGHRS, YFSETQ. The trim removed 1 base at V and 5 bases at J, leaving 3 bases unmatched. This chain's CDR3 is CASSLSGRAHEQYF. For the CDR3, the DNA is TGCGCCAGCAGCTTGAGCGGGAGGGCCCACGAGCAGTACTTC.

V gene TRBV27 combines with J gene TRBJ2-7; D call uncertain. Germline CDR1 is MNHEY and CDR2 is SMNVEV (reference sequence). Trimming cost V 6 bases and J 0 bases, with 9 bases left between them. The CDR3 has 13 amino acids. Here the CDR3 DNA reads TGTGCCAGCAGCTTTACACCCTCCTACGAGCAGTACTTC. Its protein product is CASSFTPSYEQYF.

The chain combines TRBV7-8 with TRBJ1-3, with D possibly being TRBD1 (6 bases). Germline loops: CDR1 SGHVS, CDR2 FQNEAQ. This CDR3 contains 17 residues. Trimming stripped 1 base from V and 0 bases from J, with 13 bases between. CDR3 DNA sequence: TGTGCCAGCAGCTTAGTGACAGGCCGTGTCTCTGGAAACACCATATATTTT. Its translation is CASSLVTGRVSGNTIYF.

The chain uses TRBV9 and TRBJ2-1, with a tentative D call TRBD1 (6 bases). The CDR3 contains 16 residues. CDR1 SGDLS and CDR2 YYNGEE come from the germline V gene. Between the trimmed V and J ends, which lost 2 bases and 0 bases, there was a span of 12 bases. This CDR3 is CASSVVRGSSYNEQFF. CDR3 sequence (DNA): TGTGCCAGCAGCGTGGTCAGGGGTAGCTCCTACAATGAGCAGTTCTTC.

CDR3 sequence (DNA): TGTGCCACCAGCAGAAACATCCAAGAGACCCAGTACTTC. Amino acids: CATSRNIQETQYF. V and J are TRBV15 and TRBJ2-5, with D uncertain. V was clipped by 2 bases and J by 1 base, with 5 bases between them. Germline V gene lookup returns CDR1 LNHNV and CDR2 YYDKDF (reference sequence). CDR3 length: 13 residues.

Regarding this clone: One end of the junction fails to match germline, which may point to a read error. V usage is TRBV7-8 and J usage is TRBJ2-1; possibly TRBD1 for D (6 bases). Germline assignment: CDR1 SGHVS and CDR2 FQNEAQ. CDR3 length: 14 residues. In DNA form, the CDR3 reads TGTGCCAGCAGATTAGGGGGAGTCGGCAATGAGCAGTTCTTC. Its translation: CASRLGGVGNEQFF. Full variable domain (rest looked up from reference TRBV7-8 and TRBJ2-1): GAGVSQSPRYKVAKRGQDVALRCDPISGHVSLFWYQQALGQGPEFLTYFQNEAQLDKSGLPSDRFFAERPEGSVSTLKIQRTQQEDSAVYLCASRLGGVGNEQFFGPGTRLTVL.

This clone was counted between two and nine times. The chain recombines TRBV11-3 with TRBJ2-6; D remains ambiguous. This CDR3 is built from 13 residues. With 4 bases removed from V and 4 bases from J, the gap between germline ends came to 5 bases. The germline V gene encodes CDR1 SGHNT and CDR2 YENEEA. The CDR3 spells CASSSQGANVLTF. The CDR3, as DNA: TGTGCCAGCAGCTCCCAGGGGGCCAACGTCCTGACTTTC. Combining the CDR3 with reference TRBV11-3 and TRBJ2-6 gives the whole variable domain EAGVVQSPRYKIIEKKQPVAFWCNPISGHNTLYWYLQNLGQGPELLIRYENEEAVDDSQLPKDRFSAERLKGVDSTLKIQPAELGDSAVYLCASSSQGANVLTFGAGSRLTVL.

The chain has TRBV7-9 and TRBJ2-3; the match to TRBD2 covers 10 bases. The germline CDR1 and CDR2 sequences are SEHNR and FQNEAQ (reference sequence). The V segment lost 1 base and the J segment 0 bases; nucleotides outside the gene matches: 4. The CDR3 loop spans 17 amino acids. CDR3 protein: CASSLGTSGTSTDTQYF. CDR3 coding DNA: TGTGCCAGCAGCTTAGGAACTAGCGGGACTAGCACAGATACGCAGTATTTT.

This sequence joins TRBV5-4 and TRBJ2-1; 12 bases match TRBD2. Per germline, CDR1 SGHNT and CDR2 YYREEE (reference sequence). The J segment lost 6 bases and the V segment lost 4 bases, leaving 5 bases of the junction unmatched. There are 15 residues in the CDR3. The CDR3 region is CASSKLAGGSNEQFF. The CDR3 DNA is TGTGCCAGCAGCAAACTAGCGGGAGGATCCAATGAGCAGTTCTTC.

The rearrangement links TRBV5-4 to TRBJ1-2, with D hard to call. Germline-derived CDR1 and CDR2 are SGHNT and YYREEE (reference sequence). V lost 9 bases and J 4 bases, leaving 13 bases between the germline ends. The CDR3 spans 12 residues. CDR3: CAIPGKTYGYTF. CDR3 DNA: TGTGCCATACCAGGAAAGACCTATGGCTACACCTTC.

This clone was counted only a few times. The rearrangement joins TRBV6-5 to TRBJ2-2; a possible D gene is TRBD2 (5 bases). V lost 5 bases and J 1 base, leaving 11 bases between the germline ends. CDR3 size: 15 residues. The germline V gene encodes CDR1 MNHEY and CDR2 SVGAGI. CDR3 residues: CASSRIRGNTGELFF. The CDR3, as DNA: TGTGCCAGCAGTAGAATCCGGGGGAACACCGGGGAGCTGTTTTTT.

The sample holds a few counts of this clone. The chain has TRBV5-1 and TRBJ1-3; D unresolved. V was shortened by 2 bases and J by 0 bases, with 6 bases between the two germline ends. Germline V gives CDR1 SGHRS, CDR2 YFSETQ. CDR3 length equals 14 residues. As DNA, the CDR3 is TGCGCCAGCAGCTTAACGGGCTCTGGAAACACCATATATTTT. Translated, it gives CASSLTGSGNTIYF.

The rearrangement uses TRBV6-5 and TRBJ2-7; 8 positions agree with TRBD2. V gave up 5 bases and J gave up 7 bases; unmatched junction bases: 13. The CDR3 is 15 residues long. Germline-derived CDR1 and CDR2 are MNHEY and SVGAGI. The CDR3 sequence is CASSLQPGGPREQYF. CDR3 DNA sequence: TGTGCCAGCAGTCTGCAGCCGGGAGGGCCAAGGGAGCAGTACTTC.

This CDR3 reads CASSPRGKQYF. The DNA of the CDR3 is TGTGCCAGCAGTCCCCGGGGGAAGCAGTACTTC. The rearrangement uses TRBV28 and TRBJ2-7, with TRBD2 as a possible D gene (6 bases). There are 11 residues in the CDR3. V was shortened by 5 bases and J by 8 bases, with 10 bases between the two germline ends. Germline CDR1 and CDR2: MDHEN and SYDVKM.

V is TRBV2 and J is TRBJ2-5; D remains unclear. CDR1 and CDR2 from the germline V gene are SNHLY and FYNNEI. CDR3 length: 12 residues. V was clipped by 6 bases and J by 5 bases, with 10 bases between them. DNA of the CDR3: TGTGCCAGCAGACCAGCCGGGGAGACCCAGTACTTC. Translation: CASRPAGETQYF.

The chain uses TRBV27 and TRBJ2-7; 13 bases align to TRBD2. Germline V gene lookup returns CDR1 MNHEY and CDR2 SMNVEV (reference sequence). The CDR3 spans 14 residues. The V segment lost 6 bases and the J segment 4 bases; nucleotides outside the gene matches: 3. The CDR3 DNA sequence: TGTGCCAGCAGATGGACTAGCGGGAGTTACGAGCAGTACTTC. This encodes CASRWTSGSYEQYF.